This is a list of T cell receptor beta chains from one sample in a study of cytomegalovirus exposure and HLA in healthy donors. Data came from immunoSEQ multiplex PCR; TCRdb stores just in-frame clones and leaves some out. Altogether 75,000 to 90,000 clones are present, around 80% being singletons, with the ten largest covering under 15%. The sequenced sample consisted of PBMCs. The receptor source for this set is a human donor in good health. Both conserved end residues are part of each CDR3. The order of the fields is D gene, clone size, V gene, J gene, CDR3 protein, CDR3 DNA. D genes are given only for firm matches. A clone size is listed for some rows: how often the clone was seen (once, few, many), or a class if it is expanded.

NA	NA	TRBV30	TRBJ2-1	CAWSTGFYNEQFF	TGTGCCTGGAGTACGGGGTTTTACAATGAGCAGTTCTTC
NA	NA	TRBV7-8	TRBJ1-2	CASSLATGGTSSVDGYTF	TGTGCCAGCAGCTTAGCGACGGGAGGGACTAGCTCGGTGGATGGCTACACCTTC
NA	NA	TRBV4-3	TRBJ1-2	CASSQEGRPSKVYGYTF	TGCGCCAGCAGCCAAGAGGGCAGACCCTCCAAAGTTTATGGCTACACCTTC
TRBD1	NA	TRBV27	TRBJ2-1	CASIATGARYNEQFF	TGTGCCAGCATTGCTACAGGGGCGCGATACAATGAGCAGTTCTTC
TRBD2	few	TRBV7-2	TRBJ2-3	CASSLALAGTGSDTQYF	TGTGCCAGCAGCTTAGCCCTAGCGGGGACGGGTTCAGATACGCAGTATTTT
TRBD2	once	TRBV5-1	TRBJ2-1	CASSLAPTSGTGEQFF	TGCGCCAGCAGCTTGGCCCCAACTAGCGGGACGGGTGAGCAGTTCTTC
NA	few	TRBV5-1	TRBJ1-3	CASSFGDPGNTIYF	TGCGCCAGCAGCTTCGGGGATCCCGGAAACACCATATATTTT
TRBD1	NA	TRBV6-5	TRBJ1-2	CASRISGTGSKGYTF	TGTGCCAGCAGGATATCCGGGACAGGGAGTAAAGGCTACACCTTC
NA	NA	TRBV7-9	TRBJ2-2	CASSLVTSGTGELFF	TGTGCCAGCAGCTTAGTCACTAGTGGGACCGGGGAGCTGTTTTTT
TRBD2	NA	TRBV27	TRBJ2-7	CASSYHRLAGVIYEQYF	TGTGCCAGCAGTTACCACCGCCTAGCGGGGGTCATATACGAGCAGTACTTC
NA	NA	TRBV7-7	TRBJ2-5	CASSSKARDETQYF	TGTGCCAGCAGCTCGAAGGCGAGGGATGAGACCCAGTACTTC
NA	NA	TRBV27	TRBJ2-7	CASSLGQSQSSYEQYF	TGTGCCAGCAGCCTCGGACAGTCTCAGTCCTCCTACGAGCAGTACTTC
NA	NA	TRBV2	TRBJ2-7	CASTFFSYEQYF	TGTGCCAGCACCTTCTTCTCCTACGAGCAGTACTTC
NA	NA	TRBV7-8	TRBJ1-5	CASSLQQGLPQGSQHF	TGTGCCAGCAGCTTACAACAGGGCTTGCCCCAAGGTAGCCAGCATTTT
NA	few	TRBV6-1	TRBJ2-3	CASSEVRSGDTDTQYF	TGTGCCAGCAGTGAAGTTCGTTCCGGGGACACAGATACGCAGTATTTT
NA	NA	TRBV6-1	TRBJ2-7	CAIKEGGFSYEQYF	TGTGCCATTAAGGAGGGGGGGTTCTCCTACGAGCAGTACTTC
NA	NA	TRBV29-1	TRBJ2-5	CSSIQGPQETQYF	TGCAGTTCAATACAGGGCCCCCAAGAGACCCAGTACTTC
NA	NA	TRBV9	TRBJ1-1	CASSVGWEMDTEAFF	TGTGCCAGCAGCGTAGGTTGGGAGATGGACACTGAAGCTTTCTTT
NA	once	TRBV5-1	TRBJ2-7	CASSLLGGTYEQYF	TGCGCCAGCAGCTTGTTAGGCGGAACCTACGAGCAGTACTTC
NA	NA	TRBV2	TRBJ2-7	CASLGGSSYEQYF	TGTGCCAGCCTGGGAGGCAGCTCCTACGAGCAGTACTTC
NA	NA	TRBV7-2	TRBJ1-3	CASSFFGNTIYF	TGTGCCAGCAGCTTCTTTGGAAACACCATATATTTT
TRBD1	NA	TRBV2	TRBJ2-5	CASSTQTGGRETQYF	TGTGCCAGCAGTACCCAGACAGGGGGTAGAGAGACCCAGTACTTC
NA	NA	TRBV14	TRBJ2-1	CASSQAGHLSYNEQFF	TGTGCCAGCAGCCAAGCAGGACACCTATCCTACAATGAGCAGTTCTTC